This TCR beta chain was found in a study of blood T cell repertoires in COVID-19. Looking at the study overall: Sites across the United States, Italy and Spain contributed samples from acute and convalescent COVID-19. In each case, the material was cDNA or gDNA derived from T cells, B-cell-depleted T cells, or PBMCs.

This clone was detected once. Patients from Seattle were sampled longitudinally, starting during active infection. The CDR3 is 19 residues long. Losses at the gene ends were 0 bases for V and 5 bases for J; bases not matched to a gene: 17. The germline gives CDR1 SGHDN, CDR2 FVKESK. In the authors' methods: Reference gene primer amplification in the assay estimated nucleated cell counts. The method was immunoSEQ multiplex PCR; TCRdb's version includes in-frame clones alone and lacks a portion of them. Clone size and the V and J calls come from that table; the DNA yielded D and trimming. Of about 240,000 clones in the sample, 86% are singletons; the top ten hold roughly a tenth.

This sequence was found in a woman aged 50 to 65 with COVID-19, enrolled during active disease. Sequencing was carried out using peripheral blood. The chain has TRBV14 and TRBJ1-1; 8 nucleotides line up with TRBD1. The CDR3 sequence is CASSQEKRTGKKERTEAFF. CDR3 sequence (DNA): TGTGCCAGCAGCCAAGAAAAAAGGACAGGGAAAAAAGAACGGACTGAAGCTTTCTTT.